What follows are 3 T cell receptor beta chains derived from one specimen sequenced in a study of T cells in Graves' hyperthyroidism and ophthalmopathy. Template material for amplifying TCR beta CDR3 regions consisted of RNA transcripts. In the first-round RT-PCR of the TCR CDR3, the HTBI primer set was used. MiXCR, run by TCRdb on the multiplex PCR reads, gives a single entry per CDR3 protein. The sample contains over 150,000 distinct CDR3 sequences, over 15% of which appear only once. The sample comprised blood. These receptors all stem from a woman between 50 and 59 years old with Graves' hyperthyroidism.

This chain links TRBV20-1 with TRBJ2-3; D gene uncertain. The V gene's germline CDR1 is DFQATT and CDR2 SNEGSKA (reference sequence). V was cut by 0 bases and J by 0 bases, with 10 bases left in between. The CDR3 extends over 15 amino acids. CDR3 in DNA: TGCAGTGCTAGAGATGGACGAGCGAGCACAGATACGCAGTATTTT. Translating gives CSARDGRASTDTQYF.

Written as DNA, the CDR3 is TGTGCCAGCAGGACCCCGGACAGGGTCGGCACCGGGGAGCTGTTTTTT. Its protein is CASRTPDRVGTGELFF. This chain uses TRBV6-1 with TRBJ2-2; 8 bases align to TRBD1. The CDR3 loop spans 16 amino acids. V was pared by 6 bases and J by 4 bases, with 10 bases of the junction left unmatched. CDR1 is MNHNS and CDR2 is SASEGT in the germline V gene.

This clonotype was seen at least ten times. The chain joins TRBV20-1 to TRBJ2-7; no reliable D call. Per the germline V gene, CDR1 is DFQATT and CDR2 is SNEGSKA (reference sequence). V dropped 4 bases and J dropped 4 bases, with 11 bases sitting between them. The CDR3 loop spans 12 amino acids. CDR3 loop: CSANEQTYEQYF. The CDR3 DNA follows: TGCAGTGCTAATGAGCAGACATACGAGCAGTACTTC.